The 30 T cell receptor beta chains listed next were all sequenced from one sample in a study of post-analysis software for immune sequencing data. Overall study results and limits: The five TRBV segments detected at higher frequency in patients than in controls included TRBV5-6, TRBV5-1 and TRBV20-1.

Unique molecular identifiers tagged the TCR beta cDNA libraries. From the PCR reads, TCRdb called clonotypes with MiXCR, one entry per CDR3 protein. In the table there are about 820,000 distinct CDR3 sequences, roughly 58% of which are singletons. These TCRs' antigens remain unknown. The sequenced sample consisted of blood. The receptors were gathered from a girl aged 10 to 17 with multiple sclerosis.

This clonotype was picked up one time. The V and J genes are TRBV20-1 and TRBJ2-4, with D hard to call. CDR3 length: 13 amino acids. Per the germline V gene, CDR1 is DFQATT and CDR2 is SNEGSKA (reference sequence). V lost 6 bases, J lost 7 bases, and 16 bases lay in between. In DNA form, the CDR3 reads TGCAGTGCGCGCAACCGTAAGAGGAACATTCAGTACTTC. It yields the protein CSARNRKRNIQYF.

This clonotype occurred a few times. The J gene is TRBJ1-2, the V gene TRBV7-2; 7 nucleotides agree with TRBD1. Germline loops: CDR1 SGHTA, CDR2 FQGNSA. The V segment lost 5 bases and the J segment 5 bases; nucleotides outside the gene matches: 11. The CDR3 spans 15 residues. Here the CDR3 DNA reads TGTGCCAGCAGCGAGTCGACAGGGTCGGTATATGGCTACACCTTC. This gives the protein CASSESTGSVYGYTF.

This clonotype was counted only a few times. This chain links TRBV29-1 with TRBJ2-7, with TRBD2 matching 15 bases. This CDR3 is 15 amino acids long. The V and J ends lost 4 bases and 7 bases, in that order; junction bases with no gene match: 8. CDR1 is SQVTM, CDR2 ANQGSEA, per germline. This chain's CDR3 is CSVGFGTSGRREQYF. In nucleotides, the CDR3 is TGCAGCGTTGGGTTTGGGACTAGCGGGAGGAGAGAGCAGTACTTC.

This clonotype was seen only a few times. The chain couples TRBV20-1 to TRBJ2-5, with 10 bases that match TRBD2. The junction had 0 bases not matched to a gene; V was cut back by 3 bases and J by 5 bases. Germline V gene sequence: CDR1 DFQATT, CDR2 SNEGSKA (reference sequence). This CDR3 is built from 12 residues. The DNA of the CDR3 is TGCAGTGCTAGTAGCGGGGGGGAGACCCAGTACTTC. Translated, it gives CSASSGGETQYF.

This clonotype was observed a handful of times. CDR3 coding DNA: TGTGCCAGCAGTTCCTCAGTGGGGGCCCCTTCCTACGAGCAGTACTTC. It yields the protein CASSSSVGAPSYEQYF. V usage is TRBV27 and J usage is TRBJ2-7, with D tentatively TRBD1 (6 bases). V was cut by 4 bases and J by 1 base, with 17 bases left in between. CDR1 MNHEY and CDR2 SMNVEV come from the germline V gene (reference sequence). The CDR3 has 16 residues.

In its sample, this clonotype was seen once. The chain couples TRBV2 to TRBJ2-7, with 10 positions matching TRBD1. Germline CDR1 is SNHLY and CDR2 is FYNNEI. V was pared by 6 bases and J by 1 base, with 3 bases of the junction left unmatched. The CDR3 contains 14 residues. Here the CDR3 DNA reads TGTGCCAGCAGGACAGGGGGCGCTTCCTACGAGCAGTACTTC. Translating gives CASRTGGASYEQYF.

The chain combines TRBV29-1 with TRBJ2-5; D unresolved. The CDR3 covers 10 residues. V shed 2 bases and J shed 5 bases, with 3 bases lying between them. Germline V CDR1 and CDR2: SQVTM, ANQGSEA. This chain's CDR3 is CSVEFETQYF. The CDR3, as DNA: TGCAGCGTTGAATTTGAGACCCAGTACTTC.

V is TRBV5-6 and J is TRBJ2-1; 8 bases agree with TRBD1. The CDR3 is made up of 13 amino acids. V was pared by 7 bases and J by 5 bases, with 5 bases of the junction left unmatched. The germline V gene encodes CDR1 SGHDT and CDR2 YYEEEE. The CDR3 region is CASSRDRNNEQFF. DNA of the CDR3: TGTGCCAGCTCCCGGGACAGGAACAATGAGCAGTTCTTC.

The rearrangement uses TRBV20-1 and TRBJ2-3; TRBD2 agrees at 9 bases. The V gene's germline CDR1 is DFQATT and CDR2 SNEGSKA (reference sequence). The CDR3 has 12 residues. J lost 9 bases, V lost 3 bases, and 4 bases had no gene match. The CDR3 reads CSASVAGATQYF. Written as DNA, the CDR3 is TGCAGTGCTAGCGTAGCGGGGGCCACGCAGTATTTT.

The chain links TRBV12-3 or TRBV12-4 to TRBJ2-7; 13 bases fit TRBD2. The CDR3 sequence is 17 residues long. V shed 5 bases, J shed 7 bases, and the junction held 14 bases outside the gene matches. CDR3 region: CASSGEGTSGASWEQYF. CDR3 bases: TGTGCCAGCAGTGGCGAGGGGACTAGCGGGGCGTCATGGGAGCAGTACTTC.

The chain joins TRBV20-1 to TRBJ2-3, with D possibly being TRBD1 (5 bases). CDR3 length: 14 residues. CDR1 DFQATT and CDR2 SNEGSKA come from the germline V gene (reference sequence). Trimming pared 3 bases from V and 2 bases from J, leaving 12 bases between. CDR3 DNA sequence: TGCAGTGCTAGTCGCCAGGGAATCACAGATACGCAGTATTTT. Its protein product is CSASRQGITDTQYF.

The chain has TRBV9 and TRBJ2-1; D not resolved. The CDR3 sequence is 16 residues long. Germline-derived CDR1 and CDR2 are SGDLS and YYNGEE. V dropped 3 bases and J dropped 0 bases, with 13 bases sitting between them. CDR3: CASSALRQSSYNEQFF. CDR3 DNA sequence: TGTGCCAGCAGCGCCCTCAGGCAGAGCTCCTACAATGAGCAGTTCTTC.

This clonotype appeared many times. In DNA, the CDR3 is TGTGCCAGCAGCCACGACACTCGCACAGATACGCAGTATTTT. The encoded protein is CASSHDTRTDTQYF. This rearrangement joins TRBV3-1 to TRBJ2-3; D unclear. This CDR3 comprises 14 residues. Per the germline V gene, CDR1 is LGHDT and CDR2 is YNNKEL (reference sequence). Trimming left V 3 bases short and J 1 base short, with 8 bases between.

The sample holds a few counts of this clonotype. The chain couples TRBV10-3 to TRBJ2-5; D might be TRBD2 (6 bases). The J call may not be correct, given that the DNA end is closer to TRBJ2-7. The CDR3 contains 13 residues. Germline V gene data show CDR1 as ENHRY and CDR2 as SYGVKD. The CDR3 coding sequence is TGTGCCATCCGGCGGGGAGGCTCAGACGAGCAGTACTTC. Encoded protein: CAIRRGGSDEQYF.

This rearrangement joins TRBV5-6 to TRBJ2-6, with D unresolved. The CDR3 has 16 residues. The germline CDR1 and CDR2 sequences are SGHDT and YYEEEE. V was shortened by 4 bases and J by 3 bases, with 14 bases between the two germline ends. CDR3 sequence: CASSRTGLSGANVLTF. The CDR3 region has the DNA TGTGCCAGCAGCCGGACGGGCCTGAGTGGGGCCAACGTCCTGACTTTC.

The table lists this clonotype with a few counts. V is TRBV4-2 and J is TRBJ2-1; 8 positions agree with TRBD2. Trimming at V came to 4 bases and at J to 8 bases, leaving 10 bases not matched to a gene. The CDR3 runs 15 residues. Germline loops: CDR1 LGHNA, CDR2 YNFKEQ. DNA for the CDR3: TGTGCCAGCAGCCCCGCCGGGACTAGGAGCCATGAGCAGTTCTTC. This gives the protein CASSPAGTRSHEQFF.

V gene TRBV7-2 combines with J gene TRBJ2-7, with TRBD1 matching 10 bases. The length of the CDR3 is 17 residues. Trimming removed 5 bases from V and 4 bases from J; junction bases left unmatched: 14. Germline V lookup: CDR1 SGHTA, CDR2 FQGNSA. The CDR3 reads CASSEGTGDAGGYEQYF. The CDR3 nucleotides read TGTGCCAGCAGCGAAGGGACAGGGGATGCGGGAGGTTACGAGCAGTACTTC.

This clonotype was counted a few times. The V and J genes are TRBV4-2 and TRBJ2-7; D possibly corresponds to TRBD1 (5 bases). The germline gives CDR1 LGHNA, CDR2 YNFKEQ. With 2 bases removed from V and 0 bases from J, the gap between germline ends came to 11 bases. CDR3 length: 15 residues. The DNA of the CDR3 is TGTGCCAGCAGCCAAAAGACAGAACCCTCCTACGAGCAGTACTTC. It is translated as CASSQKTEPSYEQYF.

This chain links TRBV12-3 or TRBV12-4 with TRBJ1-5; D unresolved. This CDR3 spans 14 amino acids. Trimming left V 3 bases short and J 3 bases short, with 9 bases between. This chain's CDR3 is CASSFQEYNQPQHF. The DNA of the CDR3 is TGTGCCAGCAGTTTTCAGGAGTACAATCAGCCCCAGCATTTT.

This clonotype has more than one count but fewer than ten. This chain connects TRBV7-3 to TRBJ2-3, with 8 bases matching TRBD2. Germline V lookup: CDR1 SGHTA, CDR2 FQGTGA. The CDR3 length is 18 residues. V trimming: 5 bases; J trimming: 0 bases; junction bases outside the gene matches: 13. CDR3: CASSPLAGLTSSTDTQYF. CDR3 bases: TGTGCCAGCAGCCCCTTAGCGGGGCTGACTTCTAGCACAGATACGCAGTATTTT.

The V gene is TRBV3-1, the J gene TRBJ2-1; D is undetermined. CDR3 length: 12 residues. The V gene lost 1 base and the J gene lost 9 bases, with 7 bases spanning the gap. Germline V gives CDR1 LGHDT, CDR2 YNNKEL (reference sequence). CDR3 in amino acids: CASSQGLGEQFF. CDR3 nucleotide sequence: TGTGCCAGCAGCCAAGGACTTGGTGAGCAGTTCTTC.

The CDR3 region is CSAGGSGRARPYNEQFF. CDR3 DNA: TGCAGTGCTGGCGGCAGCGGGAGGGCGCGGCCCTACAATGAGCAGTTCTTC. The rearrangement links TRBV20-1 to TRBJ2-1, with 10 bases lining up with TRBD2. This CDR3 contains 17 residues. V lost 5 bases and J lost 2; bases outside the gene matches: 12. Germline V gene data show CDR1 as DFQATT and CDR2 as SNEGSKA (reference sequence).

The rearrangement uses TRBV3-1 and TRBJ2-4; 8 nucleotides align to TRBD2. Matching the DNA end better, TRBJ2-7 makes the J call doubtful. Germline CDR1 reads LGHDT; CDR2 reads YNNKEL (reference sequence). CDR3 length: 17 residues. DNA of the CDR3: TGTGCCAGCAGCCAAGATGGGCCCAGCGGGAGCCCCTACGAGCAGTACTTC. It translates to CASSQDGPSGSPYEQYF.

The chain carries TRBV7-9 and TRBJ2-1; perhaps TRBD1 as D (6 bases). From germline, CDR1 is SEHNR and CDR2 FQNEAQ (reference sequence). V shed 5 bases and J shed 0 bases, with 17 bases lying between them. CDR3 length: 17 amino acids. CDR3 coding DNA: TGTGCCAGCAGCCCGCCTAGGGGACATAGCTCCTACAATGAGCAGTTCTTC. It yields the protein CASSPPRGHSSYNEQFF. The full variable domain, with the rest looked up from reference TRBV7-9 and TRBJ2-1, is DTGVSQNPRHKITKRGQNVTFRCDPISEHNRLYWYRQTLGQGPEFLTYFQNEAQLEKSRLLSDRFSAERPKGSFSTLEIQRTEQGDSAMYLCASSPPRGHSSYNEQFFGPGTRLTVL.

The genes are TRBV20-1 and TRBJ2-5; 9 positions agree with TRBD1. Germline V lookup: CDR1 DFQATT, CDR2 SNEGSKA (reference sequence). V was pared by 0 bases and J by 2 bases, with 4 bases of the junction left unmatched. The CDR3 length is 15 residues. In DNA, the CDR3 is TGCAGTGCTAGAGAGGGACAGGGCCGACAAGAGACCCAGTACTTC. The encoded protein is CSAREGQGRQETQYF.

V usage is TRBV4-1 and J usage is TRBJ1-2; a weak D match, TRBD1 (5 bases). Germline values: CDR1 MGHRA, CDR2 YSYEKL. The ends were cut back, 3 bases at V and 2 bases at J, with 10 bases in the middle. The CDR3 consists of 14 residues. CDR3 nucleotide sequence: TGCGCCAGCAGCCAGACAGACAGCAACTATGGCTACACCTTC. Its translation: CASSQTDSNYGYTF.

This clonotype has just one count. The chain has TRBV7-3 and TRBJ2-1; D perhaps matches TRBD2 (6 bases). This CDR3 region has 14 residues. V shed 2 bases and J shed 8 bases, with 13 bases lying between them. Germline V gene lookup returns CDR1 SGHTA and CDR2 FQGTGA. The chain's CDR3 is CASSLRDLPDEQFF. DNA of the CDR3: TGTGCCAGCAGCTTACGGGACTTACCCGATGAGCAGTTCTTC.

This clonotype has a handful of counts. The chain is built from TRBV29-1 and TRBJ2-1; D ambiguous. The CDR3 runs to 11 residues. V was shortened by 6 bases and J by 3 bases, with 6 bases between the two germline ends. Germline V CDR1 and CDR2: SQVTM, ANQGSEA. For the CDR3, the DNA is TGCAGCGTCGCTAACTACAATGAGCAGTTCTTC. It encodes CSVANYNEQFF.

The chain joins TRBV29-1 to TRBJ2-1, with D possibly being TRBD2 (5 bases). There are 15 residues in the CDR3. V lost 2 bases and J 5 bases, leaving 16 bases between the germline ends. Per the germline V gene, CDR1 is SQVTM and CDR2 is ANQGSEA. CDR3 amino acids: CSVEWITGRNNEQFF. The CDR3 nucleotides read TGCAGCGTTGAATGGATTACGGGGAGAAACAATGAGCAGTTCTTC.

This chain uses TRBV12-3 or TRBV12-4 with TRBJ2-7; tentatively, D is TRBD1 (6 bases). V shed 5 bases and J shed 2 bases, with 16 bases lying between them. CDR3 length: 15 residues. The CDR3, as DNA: TGTGCCAGCAGTCATACAGGGTCCGGACCCTACGAGCAGTACTTC. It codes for CASSHTGSGPYEQYF.